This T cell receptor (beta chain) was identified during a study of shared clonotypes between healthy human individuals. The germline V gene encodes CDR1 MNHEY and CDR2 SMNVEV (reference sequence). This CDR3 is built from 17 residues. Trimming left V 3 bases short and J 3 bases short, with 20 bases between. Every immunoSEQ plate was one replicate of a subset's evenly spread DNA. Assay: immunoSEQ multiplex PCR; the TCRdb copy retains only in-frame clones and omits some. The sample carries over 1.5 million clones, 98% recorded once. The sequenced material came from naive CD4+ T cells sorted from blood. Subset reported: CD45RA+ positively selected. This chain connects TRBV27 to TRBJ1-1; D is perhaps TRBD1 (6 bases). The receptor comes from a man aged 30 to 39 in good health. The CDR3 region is CASSFWPPGALDTEAFF. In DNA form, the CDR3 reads TGTGCCAGCAGTTTTTGGCCCCCAGGGGCCCTGGACACTGAAGCTTTCTTT.